The rows below give T cell receptor beta chains drawn from one sample of a study of blood T cell repertoires in COVID-19. Some clones are missing from TCRdb's copy, which holds only in-frame ones; the method was immunoSEQ multiplex PCR. This table holds about 250,000 clones, 86% found once. The sample was PBMCs or T cells enriched from blood (not recorded which). The receptors stem from a man in his forties or fifties who had recovered from COVID-19. The CDR3 runs from the conserved cysteine through the conserved F or W. The D gene is left open where the match is weak. Clone size appears in some rows only: once, few, many, or a class for an expanded clone.

D gene	CDR3 length	V gene	J gene	clone size	CDR3 DNA	CDR3 protein
-	16	TRBV27	TRBJ1-6	-	TGTGCCAGCAGTTCTGGGGAGAGCTCCTATAATTCACCCCTCCACTTT	CASSSGESSYNSPLHF
TRBD2	12	TRBV6-5	TRBJ2-3	-	TGTGCCACCGTAAGCGGGGCAGATACGCAGTATTTT	CATVSGADTQYF
TRBD1	15	TRBV7-8	TRBJ1-1	few	TGTGCCAGCAGCGGGGACAGAACCGTGGACACTGAAGCTTTCTTT	CASSGDRTVDTEAFF
TRBD2	15	TRBV9	TRBJ2-3	-	TGTGCCAGCAGCGGAAGCGGGGGGGCCGCAGATACGCAGTATTTT	CASSGSGGAADTQYF
TRBD2	16	TRBV27	TRBJ2-3	-	TGTGCCAGCAGTTTATTTCTAGCGGGATTCACAGATACGCAGTATTTT	CASSLFLAGFTDTQYF
TRBD1	15	TRBV5-1	TRBJ1-2	once	TGCGCCAGCAGCTTCGGGACAGGGTTCAGCTATGGCTACACCTTC	CASSFGTGFSYGYTF
TRBD1	14	TRBV27	TRBJ2-7	once	TGTGCCAGCTCAACGAAGGGGGCGGCGTACGAGCAGTACTTC	CASSTKGAAYEQYF
TRBD1	16	TRBV27	TRBJ2-4	-	TGTGCCAGCAGTGCACAGGGGCCTCTAACCAAAAACATTCAGTACTTC	CASSAQGPLTKNIQYF
TRBD1	15	TRBV6-5	TRBJ2-7	-	TGTGCCAGCAGTTACTCGAAGGGACAGCCTTACGAGCAGTACTTC	CASSYSKGQPYEQYF
TRBD1	14	TRBV7-2	TRBJ1-1	-	TGTGCCAGCAGCTTAGGCCTACAGGGGGTGCGAGCTTTCTTT	CASSLGLQGVRAFF
-	14	TRBV7-2	TRBJ2-7	-	TGTGCCAGCAGCTTAGGAGGGCAACGCTACGAGCAGTACTTC	CASSLGGQRYEQYF
TRBD2	15	TRBV3-1/TRBV3-2	TRBJ2-1	-	TGTGCCAGCAGTCGTGGACTAGCGATCGGCAATGAGCAGTTCTTC	CASSRGLAIGNEQFF
TRBD2	15	TRBV6-4	TRBJ2-1	-	TGTGCCAGCAGTGACCGCGGGGGGGCCTTTGATGAGCAGTTCTTC	CASSDRGGAFDEQFF
-	14	TRBV3-1/TRBV3-2	TRBJ1-2	-	TGTGCCAGCAGCCCCAATCCTATCGTCTATGGCTACACCTTC	CASSPNPIVYGYTF
-	15	TRBV6-5	TRBJ2-5	-	TGTGCCAGCAGTTATGAGGGGGGGTGGGCAGAGACCCAGTACTTC	CASSYEGGWAETQYF
-	14	TRBV23-1	TRBJ2-7	-	TGCGCCAGCCCTCCAGGGAAAACCTCCTACGAGCAGTACTTC	CASPPGKTSYEQYF
-	13	TRBV11-3	TRBJ1-1	-	TGTGCCAGCAGCTCGGGCGGGGACACTGAAGCTTTCTTT	CASSSGGDTEAFF
TRBD2	16	TRBV5-4	TRBJ2-1	-	TGTGCCAGCAGCCCCCCTCGGCGGGGGGGATTAGTTGAGCAGTTCTTC	CASSPPRRGGLVEQFF
-	14	TRBV5-1	TRBJ1-1	-	TGCGCCAGCAGCTCGGTCGGGGGAGACACTGAAGCTTTCTTT	CASSSVGGDTEAFF
-	14	TRBV3-1/TRBV3-2	TRBJ1-1	few	TGTGCCAGCAGCCAAGAAGCGCGAAACCGTGAAGCTTTCTTT	CASSQEARNREAFF
TRBD1	18	TRBV18	TRBJ1-3	-	TGTGCCAGCTCACCCGTAACGCCGGGACAGATCCATGGAAACACCATATATTTT	CASSPVTPGQIHGNTIYF
-	13	TRBV5-4	TRBJ2-7	-	TGTGCCGGCTCTCTGGGGAGCTCCTACGAGCAGTACTTC	CAGSLGSSYEQYF
-	13	TRBV30	TRBJ2-1	-	TGTGCCTGGAGAGGAGAGGGGGCGGGAGAGCAGTTCTTC	CAWRGEGAGEQFF
TRBD1	16	TRBV4-1	TRBJ1-6	-	TGCGCCAGCAGCCCCTATGACAGGGCCTATAATTCACCCCTCCACTTT	CASSPYDRAYNSPLHF
-	15	TRBV18	TRBJ2-1	once	TGTGCCAGCTCACCACCTTCCACTCGATACAATGAGCAGTTCTTC	CASSPPSTRYNEQFF
-	15	TRBV28	TRBJ2-1	-	TGTGCCAGCAGTTTATCACCGGGTTACTACAATGAGCAGTTCTTC	CASSLSPGYYNEQFF
TRBD2	18	TRBV10-3	TRBJ2-2	-	TGTGCCATCAGTGAGTCGGGGAGCGGGGGGCGAGATCGTGGGGAGCTGTTTTTT	CAISESGSGGRDRGELFF
-	13	TRBV15	TRBJ2-5	-	TGTGCCACCAGTCTAGGTGATTCAGAGACCCAGTACTTC	CATSLGDSETQYF
-	14	TRBV11-2	TRBJ2-7	-	TGTGCCAGCAGTCCGGGGGTTCCGAGCTACGAGCAGTACTTC	CASSPGVPSYEQYF
-	13	TRBV12-5	TRBJ2-3	-	TGTGCTAGTGCCTCATTTGAGGGAGATACGCAGTATTTT	CASASFEGDTQYF
TRBD1	16	TRBV5-5	TRBJ1-2	-	TGTGCCAGCAGCTTGGAAGCGGGACAGGGGGCCTATGGCTACACCTTC	CASSLEAGQGAYGYTF
TRBD1	13	TRBV2	TRBJ2-7	-	TGTGCCAGCAGGACGGGACAGGGAGGCGAGCAGTACTTC	CASRTGQGGEQYF
-	15	TRBV4-1	TRBJ1-4	-	TGCGCCAGCAGCCAAGGGACAGCCGCTAATGAAAAACTGTTTTTT	CASSQGTAANEKLFF
-	16	TRBV6-1	TRBJ1-5	once	TGTGCCAGCAGTGAACAAGGGGCACATAGCAATCAGCCCCAGCATTTT	CASSEQGAHSNQPQHF
-	14	TRBV7-9	TRBJ2-4	-	TGTGCCAGCACAGAGAACTTAGCCAAAAACATTCAGTACTTC	CASTENLAKNIQYF
-	15	TRBV19	TRBJ2-2	-	TGTGCCAGTAGTTGGGGACTTTCGAACACCGGGGAGCTGTTTTTT	CASSWGLSNTGELFF
-	11	TRBV3-1/TRBV3-2	TRBJ1-1	-	TGTGCCAGCAGCCAAGCGACTGAAGCTTTCTTT	CASSQATEAFF
TRBD1	18	TRBV5-1	TRBJ1-1	-	TGCGCCAGCAGCTTGGGCAGAGTACTACAGGGGCGAGGCACTGAAGCTTTCTTT	CASSLGRVLQGRGTEAFF
TRBD1	18	TRBV5-1	TRBJ2-2	-	TGCGCCAGCAGCCGAGAGACAGGGGCTTTCCGAAACACCGGGGAGCTGTTTTTT	CASSRETGAFRNTGELFF
-	14	TRBV18	TRBJ1-4	-	TGTGCCAGCTCACCCGGGGGGCTCGGGGAAAAACTGTTTTTT	CASSPGGLGEKLFF
TRBD2	17	TRBV29-1	TRBJ2-1	-	TGCAGCGTTGAACACCCACCCCGGACTAGCGACACCAATGAGCAGTTCTTC	CSVEHPPRTSDTNEQFF
-	15	TRBV7-9	TRBJ1-4	-	TGTGCCAGCAGCTTAGTTCAGGCAACTAATGAAAAACTGTTTTTT	CASSLVQATNEKLFF
-	16	TRBV30	TRBJ2-3	-	TGTGCCTGGAGTGGGGACTCATTTTCAGGCACAGATACGCAGTATTTT	CAWSGDSFSGTDTQYF
-	15	TRBV11-2	TRBJ1-2	once	TGTGCCAGCAGCTTAGCTGGGGGCGGAATCTATGGCTACACCTTC	CASSLAGGGIYGYTF
TRBD1	13	TRBV10-3	TRBJ2-7	few	TGTGCCATCACCCGGACAGGTGACTACGAGCAGTACTTC	CAITRTGDYEQYF
TRBD1	15	TRBV10-3	TRBJ2-7	-	TGTGCCATCAGTGAGTCCACAGGGGGTACCTACGAGCAGTACTTC	CAISESTGGTYEQYF
-	16	TRBV6-5	TRBJ2-7	-	TGTGCCAGCAGTTACTGGGCGGGGAAGAGCTCCTACGAGCAGTACTTC	CASSYWAGKSSYEQYF
-	15	TRBV7-2	TRBJ2-5	-	TGTGCCAGCTTACAACAGGCGGCTTCCCAAGAGACCCAGTACTTC	CASLQQAASQETQYF
-	13	TRBV12-3/TRBV12-4	TRBJ2-1	once	TGTGCCAGCAGTTTATGGCAGGGTCGTGAGCAGTTCTTC	CASSLWQGREQFF
TRBD1	16	TRBV27	TRBJ1-1	-	TGTGCCAGCAGTATCCGACAGGGGGCCATGAACACTGAAGCTTTCTTT	CASSIRQGAMNTEAFF
TRBD2	16	TRBV5-1	TRBJ2-2	-	TGCGCCAGCAGCGAAGGGACTAGCGGGGGGACCGGGGAGCTGTTTTTT	CASSEGTSGGTGELFF
TRBD2	15	TRBV6-4	TRBJ2-5	-	TGTGCCAGCACTCCGCGGGAGGTTGTTTGGGAGACCCAGTACTTC	CASTPREVVWETQYF
-	13	TRBV6-5	TRBJ1-5	-	TGTGCCAGCAGCAGGGGCAGGAATCAGCCCCAGCATTTT	CASSRGRNQPQHF
-	11	TRBV28	TRBJ1-2	-	TGTGCCAGCCGTTCGGGGAGCGGCTACACCTTC	CASRSGSGYTF
-	12	TRBV2	TRBJ2-5	-	TGTGCCACCCGTCCAGGTCTAGAGACCCAGTACTTC	CATRPGLETQYF
-	16	TRBV7-2	TRBJ1-6	-	TGTGCCAGCAGTCTCTCCGGGGATACCTATAATTCACCCCTCCACTTT	CASSLSGDTYNSPLHF
TRBD1	14	TRBV27	TRBJ2-7	few	TGTGCCAGCAGCGTCGGGACAGGACCCTACGAGCAGTACTTC	CASSVGTGPYEQYF
-	13	TRBV12-3/TRBV12-4	TRBJ1-5	-	TGTGCCAGCACCCAGGGTTTCAATCAGCCCCAGCATTTT	CASTQGFNQPQHF
-	13	TRBV28	TRBJ1-1	-	TGTGCCAGCAGTTTCGGAGAGAACACTGAAGCTTTCTTT	CASSFGENTEAFF
TRBD1	14	TRBV5-1	TRBJ1-5	-	TGCGCCAGCAGCAGGGACAGGGTAAGTCAGCCCCAGCATTTT	CASSRDRVSQPQHF